This T cell receptor beta chain was retrieved from a study of blood T cell repertoires in COVID-19. Overall study: Acute-phase and convalescent COVID-19 samples originated in the United States, Italy and Spain. In each case, the material was cDNA or gDNA derived from T cells, B-cell-depleted T cells, or PBMCs.

As originally analysed: By means of reference gene primer amplification, nucleated cell counts were estimated. Measured with immunoSEQ multiplex PCR; TCRdb has only the in-frame clones, and not every one. V and J calls plus clone size are reproduced from that table; the DNA served to infer D and trimming. The sample yields some 10,000 clones, approximately 89% seen once. CDR3 length equals 14 residues. Germline values: CDR1 SGHRS, CDR2 YFSETQ. V lost 1 base and J 0 bases, leaving 6 bases between the germline ends. This chain links TRBV5-1 with TRBJ2-3; D uncertain. Sequenced sample: peripheral blood. This TCR came from a human donor in a cohort sampled during active COVID-19. CDR3 protein: CASSLIGSTDTQYF. DNA of the CDR3: TGCGCCAGCAGCTTGATCGGGAGCACAGATACGCAGTATTTT.